This T cell receptor beta chain was documented in a study of blood T cell repertoires in COVID-19. Generated by immunoSEQ multiplex PCR, the TCRdb table keeps only in-frame clones and is missing some. The sample consists of about 180,000 clones, about 88% of them appearing once. The CDR3 loop spans 19 amino acids. Germline V lookup: CDR1 SSHAT, CDR2 FNYEAQ (reference sequence). V lost 1 base and J 0 bases, leaving 16 bases between the germline ends. This clonotype was sampled from a middle-aged woman with acute COVID-19. This sequence joins TRBV7-7 and TRBJ2-6, with a tentative D call TRBD1 (6 bases). The source material was PBMCs or T cells enriched from blood (not recorded which). CDR3 bases: TGTGCCAGCAGCTTAGACCAGGGGCTCCGGCCCTCTGGGGCCAACGTCCTGACTTTC. It encodes CASSLDQGLRPSGANVLTF.